This TCR beta chain was captured in a study of T cells in Graves' hyperthyroidism and ophthalmopathy. About this clonotype: The antigen remains undetermined.

Amplification yielded TCR beta CDR3 regions, with RNA transcripts as the source. The HTBI set primed first-round TCR CDR3 RT-PCR. A single record per CDR3 protein comes from TCRdb applying MiXCR to the multiplex PCR reads. Of 490,000 or so distinct CDR3 sequences listed, approximately 20% are singletons. Germline-derived CDR1 and CDR2 are DFQATT and SNEGSKA (reference sequence). The CDR3 runs 15 residues. Trimming removed 0 bases from V and 0 bases from J, with 12 bases in between. In making diagnoses, clinical symptoms, serum thyroxine and TRAb, thyroid ultrasound and orbital computed tomography were all used. Study results and caveats: By a 13 V-J model, ophthalmopathy was set apart from stable hyperthyroidism.

The receptor was derived from a man in his forties with Graves' ophthalmopathy. Sequenced sample: blood. The rearrangement joins TRBV20-1 to TRBJ2-7; D unresolved. The CDR3 loop reads CSARDLARSSYEQYF. The CDR3 DNA is TGCAGTGCTAGAGATTTGGCCCGGAGCTCCTACGAGCAGTACTTC.